The text below deals with one T cell receptor beta chain. The antigen remains unidentified. The study reverse transcribed the entire isolated RNA, so it sequenced expressed TCRB transcripts. The repertoire was sequenced with immunoSEQ multiplex PCR; TCRdb's copy has only in-frame clones and lacks some. This sample has over 700,000 clones, with 15% to 20% found just once. Germline loops: CDR1 SGDLS, CDR2 YYNGEE. Trimming left V 3 bases short and J 2 bases short, with 7 bases between. This CDR3 comprises 13 residues. This specimen comes from a study of beta chain features in type 1 diabetes. Whole-study findings and limits: Among patients, naive, central memory and Treg TCRB repertoires appeared more similar than among healthy donors.

By way of CD45RO/CCR7/CD25/CD127/CD95/CD27, the CD4+ regulatory, stem cell-like memory, central memory and naive cells were sorted. The V call is TRBV9, the J call TRBJ2-3; no firm D call. The clonotype comes from a woman younger than 35 in good health. Input material: naive CD4+ T cells from blood. The CDR3 region is CASSGGVTDTQYF. For the CDR3, the DNA is TGTGCCAGCAGCGGGGGTGTCACAGATACGCAGTATTTT.